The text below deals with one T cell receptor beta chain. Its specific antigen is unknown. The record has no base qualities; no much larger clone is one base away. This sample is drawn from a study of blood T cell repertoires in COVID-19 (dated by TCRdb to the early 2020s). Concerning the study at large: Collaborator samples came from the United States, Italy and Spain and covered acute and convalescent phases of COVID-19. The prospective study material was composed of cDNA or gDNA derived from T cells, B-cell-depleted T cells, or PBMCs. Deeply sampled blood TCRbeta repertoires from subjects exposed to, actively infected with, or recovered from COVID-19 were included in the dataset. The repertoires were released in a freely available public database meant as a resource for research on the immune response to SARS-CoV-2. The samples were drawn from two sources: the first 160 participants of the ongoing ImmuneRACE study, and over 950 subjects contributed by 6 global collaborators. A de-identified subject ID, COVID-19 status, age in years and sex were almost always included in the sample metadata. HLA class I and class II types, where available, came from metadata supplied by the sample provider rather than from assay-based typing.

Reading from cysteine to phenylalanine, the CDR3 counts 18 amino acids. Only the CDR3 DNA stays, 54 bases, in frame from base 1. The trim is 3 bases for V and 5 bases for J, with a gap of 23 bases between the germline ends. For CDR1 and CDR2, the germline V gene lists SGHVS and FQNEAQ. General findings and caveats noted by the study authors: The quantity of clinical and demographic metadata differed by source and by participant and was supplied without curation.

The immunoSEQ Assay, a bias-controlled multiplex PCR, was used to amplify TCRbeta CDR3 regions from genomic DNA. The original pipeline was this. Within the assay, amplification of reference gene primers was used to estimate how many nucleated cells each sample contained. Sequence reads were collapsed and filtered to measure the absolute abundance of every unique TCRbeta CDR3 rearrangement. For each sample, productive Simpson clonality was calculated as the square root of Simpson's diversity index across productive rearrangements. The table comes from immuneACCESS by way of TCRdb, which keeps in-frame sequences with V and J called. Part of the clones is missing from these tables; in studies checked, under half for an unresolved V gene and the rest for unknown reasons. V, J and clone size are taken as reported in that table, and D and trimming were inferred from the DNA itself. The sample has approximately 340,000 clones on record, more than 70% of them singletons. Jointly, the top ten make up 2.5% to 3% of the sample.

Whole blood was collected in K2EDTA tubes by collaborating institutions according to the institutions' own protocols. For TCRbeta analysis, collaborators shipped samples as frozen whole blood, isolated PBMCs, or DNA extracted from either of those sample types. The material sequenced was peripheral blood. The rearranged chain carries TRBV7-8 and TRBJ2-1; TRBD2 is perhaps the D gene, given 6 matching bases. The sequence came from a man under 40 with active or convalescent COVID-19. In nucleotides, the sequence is TGTGCCAGCAGCTTCAGGCTCTCACTCCGGGAGCGGGACAATGAGCAGTTCTTC. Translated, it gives CASSFRLSLRERDNEQFF.